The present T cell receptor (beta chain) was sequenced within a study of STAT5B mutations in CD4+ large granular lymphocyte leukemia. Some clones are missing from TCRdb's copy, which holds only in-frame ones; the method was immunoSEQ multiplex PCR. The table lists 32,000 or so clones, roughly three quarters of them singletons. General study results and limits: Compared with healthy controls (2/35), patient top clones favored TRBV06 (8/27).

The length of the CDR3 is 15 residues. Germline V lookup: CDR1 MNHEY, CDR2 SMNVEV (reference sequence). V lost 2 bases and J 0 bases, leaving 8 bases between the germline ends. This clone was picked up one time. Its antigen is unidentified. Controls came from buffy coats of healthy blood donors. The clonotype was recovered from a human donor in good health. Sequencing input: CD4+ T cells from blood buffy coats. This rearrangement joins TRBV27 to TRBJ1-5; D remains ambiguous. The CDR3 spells CASSLGGYSNQPQHF. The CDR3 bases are TGTGCCAGCAGTTTAGGTGGTTATAGCAATCAGCCCCAGCATTTT.